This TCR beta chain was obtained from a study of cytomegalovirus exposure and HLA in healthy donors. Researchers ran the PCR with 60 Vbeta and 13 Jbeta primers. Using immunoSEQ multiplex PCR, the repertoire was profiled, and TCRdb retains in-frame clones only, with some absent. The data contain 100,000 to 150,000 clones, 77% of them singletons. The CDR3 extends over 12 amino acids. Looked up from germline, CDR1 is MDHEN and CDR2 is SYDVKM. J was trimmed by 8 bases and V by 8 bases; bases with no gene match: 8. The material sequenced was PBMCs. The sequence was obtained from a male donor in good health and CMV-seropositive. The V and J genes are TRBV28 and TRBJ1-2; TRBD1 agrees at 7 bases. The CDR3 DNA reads TGTGCCAGCGCATCAGGGGGAAAAGGCTACACCTTC. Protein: CASASGGKGYTF.